This T cell receptor beta chain was captured in a study of OX40 agonist ivuxolimab in advanced cancers. Generated by immunoSEQ multiplex PCR, the TCRdb table keeps only in-frame clones and is missing some. The sample holds tens of thousands of clones, roughly 84% seen once. This clonotype was sampled from an adult with an advanced solid tumor such as melanoma, head and neck, liver or kidney cancer. The specimen was CD4+ or CD8+ T cells sorted from blood, collected in a trial of the OX40 agonist ivuxolimab.

CDR3 DNA: TGTGCCAGCAGACATCCGGGACTGAAAATAGATAACACCGGGGAGCTGTTTTTT. This translates into CASRHPGLKIDNTGELFF. This chain connects TRBV4-2 to TRBJ2-2; the D gene is possibly TRBD2 (6 bases). Germline CDR1 is LGHNA and CDR2 is YNFKEQ. V was pared by 6 bases and J by 2 bases, with 22 bases between. This CDR3 is built from 18 residues.